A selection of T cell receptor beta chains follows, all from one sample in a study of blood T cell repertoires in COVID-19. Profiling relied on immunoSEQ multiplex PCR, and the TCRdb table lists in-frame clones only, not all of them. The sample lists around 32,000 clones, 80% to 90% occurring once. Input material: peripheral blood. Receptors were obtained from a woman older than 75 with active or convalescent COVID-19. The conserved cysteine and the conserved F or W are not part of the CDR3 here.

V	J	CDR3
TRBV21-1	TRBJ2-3	ASSKCPGAGWDTQY
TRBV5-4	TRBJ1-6	ASSPNPGQGINSPLH
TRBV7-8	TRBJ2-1	ASSPRTTNNEQF
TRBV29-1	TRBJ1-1	SGHRNTEAF
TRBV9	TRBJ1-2	ASSPRQGSNYGYT
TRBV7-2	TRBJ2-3	ASSTGTLSTDTQY
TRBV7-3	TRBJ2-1	ASSSQPGGRGQF
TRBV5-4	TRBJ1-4	ASSPGVATFATNEKLF
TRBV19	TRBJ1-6	ASNPRSPYNSPLH
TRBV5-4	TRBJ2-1	ASSPGDRDRGNEQF
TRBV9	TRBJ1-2	ASSRDTLYGYT
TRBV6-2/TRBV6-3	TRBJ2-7	ASSRTSGSYEQY
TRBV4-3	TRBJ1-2	ASSPDRGYYGYT
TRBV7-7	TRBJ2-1	ASSSRLAGEQF
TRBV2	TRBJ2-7	ASSGQTYEQY
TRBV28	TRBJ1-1	ASSQLNTEAF
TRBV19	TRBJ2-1	ASSIDHLAGGIEQF
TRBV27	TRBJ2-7	ASSPARTSGRTEQY
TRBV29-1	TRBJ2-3	SDRDRGPTDTQY
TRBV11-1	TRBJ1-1	ASSRTTGPISEAF
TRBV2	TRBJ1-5	ASSQDRGNQPQH
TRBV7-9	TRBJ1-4	ASSLALTEGEKLF
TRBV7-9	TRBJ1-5	ASSLSTATSNQPQH
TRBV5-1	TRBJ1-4	ASSRTDRATNEKLF
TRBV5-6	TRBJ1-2	ASSLGQGRGYGYT
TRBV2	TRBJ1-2	ASTARSGGYT
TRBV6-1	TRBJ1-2	ASSEVRQDGGYT
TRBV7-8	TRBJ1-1	ASSLSARSMLEAF
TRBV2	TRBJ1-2	ASSNGQTYGYT
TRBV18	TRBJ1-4	ASSSGQIRSGEKLF
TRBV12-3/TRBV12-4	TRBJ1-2	ASSLQGDYGYT
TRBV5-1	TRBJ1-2	ASSWTGDDYGYT
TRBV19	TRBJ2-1	ASSVAGKYNEQF
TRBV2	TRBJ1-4	ASRKGTGQFKKLF
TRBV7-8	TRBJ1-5	ASSSPIDGGWQPQH
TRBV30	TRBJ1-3	AWSVKGAPGNTIY
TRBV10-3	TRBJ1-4	AISPRVEEKLF
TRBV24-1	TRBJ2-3	ATSTGVGTQY
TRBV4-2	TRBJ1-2	ASSHLSSGTGQGPSYYGYT
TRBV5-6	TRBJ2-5	ASSAGPGKAVQETQY
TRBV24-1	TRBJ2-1	ATSDSWERGYNEQF
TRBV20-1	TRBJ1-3	SASSQGIGNTIY
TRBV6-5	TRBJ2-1	ASSLAGGPLNEQF
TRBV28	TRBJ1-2	ASSLGGYGPTNYGYT
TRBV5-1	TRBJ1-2	ASSLGQLAYGYT
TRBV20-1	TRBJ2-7	SAGPEQY
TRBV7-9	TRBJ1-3	ASSPGDRYSGNTIY
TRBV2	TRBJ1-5	ASMDDRGFNQPQH
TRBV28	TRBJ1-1	ASSITGTGKAF
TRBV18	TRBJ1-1	ASSPVGIGVNTEAF
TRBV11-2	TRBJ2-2	ASSLANRQAPGELF
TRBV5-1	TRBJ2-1	ASSLAAGWNEQF
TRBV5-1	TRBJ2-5	ASSPTALETQY